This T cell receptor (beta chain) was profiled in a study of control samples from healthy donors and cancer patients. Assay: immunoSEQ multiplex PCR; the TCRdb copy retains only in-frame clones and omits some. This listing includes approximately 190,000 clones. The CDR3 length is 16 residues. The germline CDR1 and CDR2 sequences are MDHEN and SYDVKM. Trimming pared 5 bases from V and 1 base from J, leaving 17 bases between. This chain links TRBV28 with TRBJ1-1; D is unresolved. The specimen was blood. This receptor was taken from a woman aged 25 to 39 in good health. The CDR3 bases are TGTGCCAGCAGTCCCAGAGCCAAACCTTGGAACACTGAAGCTTTCTTT. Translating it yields CASSPRAKPWNTEAFF.